This is a list of T cell receptor beta chains from one sample in a study of early T cells in non-severe SARS-CoV-2 infection. TCRdb re-called the 5' RACE reads with MiXCR, one entry per CDR3 protein. Of 85,000 to 120,000 distinct CDR3 sequences in the sample, over 10% are singletons; the top ten hold roughly 6.3%. The specimen sequenced was whole blood. These receptors originate from an adult who was a healthcare worker with PCR-confirmed SARS-CoV-2 infection or an uninfected control (not recorded which). The CDR3 runs from the conserved cysteine through the conserved F or W. A D gene is named only where the DNA matches it firmly. A clone size is listed for some rows: how often the clone was seen (once, few, many), or a class if it is expanded.

d_gene	abundance	v_gene	j_gene	CDR3aa	CDR3nt
NA	NA	TRBV7-2	TRBJ2-1	CARDSNNEQFF	TGTGCCAGGGACAGTAACAATGAGCAGTTCTTC
NA	few	TRBV10-1	TRBJ2-5	CASRVDSPQETQYF	TGCGCCAGCAGGGTTGACAGTCCCCAAGAGACCCAGTACTTC
NA	NA	TRBV27	TRBJ2-7	CASGPWAAPNEQYF	TGTGCCAGCGGACCTTGGGCGGCTCCGAACGAGCAGTACTTC
TRBD1	many	TRBV2	TRBJ1-4	CASTPSGTEEKLFF	TGTGCCAGCACCCCTTCCGGGACAGAGGAAAAACTGTTTTTT
TRBD2	NA	TRBV20-1	TRBJ2-2	CSVARLAGRTGELFF	TGCAGTGTTGCCAGACTAGCGGGGCGCACCGGGGAGCTGTTTTTT
NA	few	TRBV28	TRBJ1-5	CATETASRNQPQHF	TGTGCCACCGAGACCGCTAGTCGAAATCAGCCCCAGCATTTT
NA	NA	TRBV30	TRBJ2-1	CAWMAFNEQFF	TGTGCCTGGATGGCGTTTAATGAGCAGTTCTTC
TRBD1	NA	TRBV6-5	TRBJ2-5	CASRPRDRGRETQYF	TGTGCCAGCAGGCCCCGGGACAGGGGTAGAGAGACCCAGTACTTC
NA	many	TRBV6-1	TRBJ2-6	CASTEQGTGANVLTF	TGTGCCAGCACTGAACAGGGAACTGGGGCCAACGTCCTGACTTTC
TRBD2	NA	TRBV7-3	TRBJ2-3	CASSFLAGAPHTQYF	TGTGCCAGCAGCTTTCTAGCGGGAGCGCCGCATACGCAGTATTTT
NA	many	TRBV20-1	TRBJ2-1	CSARYGSSYNEQFF	TGCAGTGCTAGGTACGGAAGCTCCTACAATGAGCAGTTCTTC
TRBD1	many	TRBV20-1	TRBJ1-2	CSAAGQGAYGYTF	TGCAGTGCTGCCGGACAGGGGGCCTATGGCTACACCTTC
NA	few	TRBV4-1	TRBJ1-1	CASSQVGVGRGTEAFF	TGCGCCAGCAGCCAAGTGGGGGTCGGCCGAGGGACTGAAGCTTTCTTT
NA	NA	TRBV4-1	TRBJ2-7	CASSQEVPGQSYEQYF	TGCGCCAGCAGCCAAGAGGTGCCGGGTCAGTCCTACGAGCAGTACTTC
TRBD2	many	TRBV20-1	TRBJ2-5	CSARGPRDTLAGGLETQYF	TGCAGTGCTAGAGGGCCCCGCGACACCTTAGCGGGAGGGCTGGAGACCCAGTACTTC
TRBD2	many	TRBV11-3	TRBJ2-5	CASSLVSGGPVETQYF	TGTGCCAGCAGCTTAGTTTCGGGAGGGCCCGTGGAGACCCAGTACTTC
TRBD1	NA	TRBV28	TRBJ1-6	CASSLRGQIYNSPLHF	TGTGCCAGCAGTTTAAGGGGACAGATCTATAATTCACCCCTCCACTTT
NA	NA	TRBV3-1	TRBJ2-5	CASRSDGRPQETQYF	TGTGCCAGCAGATCCGACGGACGGCCACAAGAGACCCAGTACTTC
TRBD2	many	TRBV10-3	TRBJ2-3	CAIKGGAGTSGTTAPPDTQYF	TGTGCCATCAAAGGGGGGGCAGGGACTAGCGGGACCACCGCTCCCCCAGATACGCAGTATTTT
TRBD1	few	TRBV12-3/TRBV12-4	TRBJ2-5	CASKAPGQVETQYF	TGTGCCAGCAAAGCCCCGGGACAGGTAGAGACCCAGTACTTC
TRBD1	many	TRBV6-1	TRBJ1-5	CASTDRGNQPQHF	TGTGCCAGCACTGACAGGGGGAATCAGCCCCAGCATTTT
NA	many	TRBV7-9	TRBJ2-7	CASSLGNVGLGAYEQYF	TGTGCCAGCAGCTTGGGGAATGTAGGCCTTGGGGCTTACGAGCAGTACTTC
TRBD1	NA	TRBV4-1	TRBJ2-4	CASSQFRPGQGNIQYF	TGCGCCAGCAGCCAATTTCGTCCGGGACAGGGAAACATTCAGTACTTC
NA	few	TRBV4-1	TRBJ1-4	CASSHLNRELFF	TGCGCCAGCAGCCATCTTAATCGGGAACTGTTTTTT
NA	few	TRBV12-3/TRBV12-4	TRBJ2-1	CASTILGHDSYNEQFF	TGTGCCAGCACTATTCTAGGGCACGACTCCTACAATGAGCAGTTCTTC
NA	many	TRBV25-1	TRBJ2-1	CASSEVYGGNEQFF	TGTGCCAGCAGTGAAGTTTACGGGGGCAATGAGCAGTTCTTC
TRBD2	NA	TRBV7-6	TRBJ2-1	CASSLAGTSGPPYNEQFF	TGTGCCAGCAGCTTAGCAGGGACTAGCGGGCCTCCCTACAATGAGCAGTTCTTC
NA	NA	TRBV7-9	TRBJ2-1	CASSLGGTESNEQFF	TGTGCCAGCAGCTTAGGCGGGACGGAATCCAATGAGCAGTTCTTC
NA	many	TRBV4-1	TRBJ2-7	CASSQDFPGSTYEQYF	TGCGCCAGCAGCCAAGACTTCCCGGGAAGCACCTACGAGCAGTACTTC
TRBD1	NA	TRBV12-3/TRBV12-4	TRBJ1-4	CASSPGQTNEKLFF	TGTGCCAGCAGCCCGGGACAGACTAATGAAAAACTGTTTTTT
NA	few	TRBV28	TRBJ1-2	CASSSPMGTPPNYGYTF	TGTGCCAGCAGTTCCCCCATGGGGACACCTCCTAACTATGGCTACACCTTC
TRBD1	NA	TRBV6-2/TRBV6-3	TRBJ1-1	CASSYSGGGEAFF	TGTGCCAGCAGTTATTCAGGGGGAGGAGAAGCTTTCTTT
NA	many	TRBV25-1	TRBJ2-7	CASSGSLGPYF	TGTGCCAGCAGTGGGTCACTTGGCCCGTACTTC
NA	NA	TRBV24-1	TRBJ1-1	CATSDSTTTLF	TGTGCCACCAGTGATTCAACAACGACCCTCTTT
TRBD2	NA	TRBV20-1	TRBJ2-1	CSARDPLAGGDNEQFF	TGCAGTGCTAGAGATCCCCTAGCGGGAGGAGACAATGAGCAGTTCTTC
NA	many	TRBV7-9	TRBJ2-1	CASQGTPTGSYNEQFF	TGTGCCAGCCAGGGGACTCCGACGGGCTCCTACAATGAGCAGTTCTTC
NA	few	TRBV6-5	TRBJ2-1	CASSYGGFNEQFF	TGTGCCAGCAGTTACGGCGGTTTCAATGAGCAGTTCTTC
NA	NA	TRBV28	TRBJ2-2	CASSPPTETGELFF	TGTGCCAGCAGTCCGCCCACCGAGACCGGGGAGCTGTTTTTT
NA	many	TRBV9	TRBJ2-3	CASSKLTQGSDTQYF	TGTGCCAGCAGCAAATTAACACAGGGCTCAGATACGCAGTATTTT
NA	few	TRBV27	TRBJ1-1	CASNVGRGGNTEAFF	TGTGCCAGCAATGTGGGGCGGGGAGGGAACACTGAAGCTTTCTTT
NA	few	TRBV27	TRBJ2-2	CASSLSPWDTGELFF	TGTGCCAGCAGTTTATCGCCATGGGACACCGGGGAGCTGTTTTTT
NA	NA	TRBV28	TRBJ2-3	CASTVDNTDTQYF	TGTGCCAGCACTGTGGATAACACAGATACGCAGTATTTT
TRBD2	many	TRBV12-3/TRBV12-4	TRBJ2-5	CASSPGLAGETQYF	TGTGCCAGCAGTCCAGGACTAGCTGGGGAGACCCAGTACTTC
NA	many	TRBV19	TRBJ2-1	CASSMVSADEQFF	TGTGCCAGTAGTATGGTCTCAGCAGATGAGCAGTTCTTC
NA	few	TRBV20-1	TRBJ1-2	CSASWGYGYTF	TGCAGTGCTAGTTGGGGTTATGGCTACACCTTC
NA	many	TRBV28	TRBJ2-7	CASSLTGTDLEQYF	TGTGCCAGCAGCCTCACAGGGACCGACCTCGAGCAGTACTTC
NA	few	TRBV6-6	TRBJ1-5	CASSYAYSNQPQHF	TGTGCCAGCAGTTACGCTTATAGCAATCAGCCCCAGCATTTT
NA	many	TRBV12-3/TRBV12-4	TRBJ2-1	CASSRKGEQFF	TGTGCCAGCAGTCGGAAGGGGGAGCAGTTCTTC